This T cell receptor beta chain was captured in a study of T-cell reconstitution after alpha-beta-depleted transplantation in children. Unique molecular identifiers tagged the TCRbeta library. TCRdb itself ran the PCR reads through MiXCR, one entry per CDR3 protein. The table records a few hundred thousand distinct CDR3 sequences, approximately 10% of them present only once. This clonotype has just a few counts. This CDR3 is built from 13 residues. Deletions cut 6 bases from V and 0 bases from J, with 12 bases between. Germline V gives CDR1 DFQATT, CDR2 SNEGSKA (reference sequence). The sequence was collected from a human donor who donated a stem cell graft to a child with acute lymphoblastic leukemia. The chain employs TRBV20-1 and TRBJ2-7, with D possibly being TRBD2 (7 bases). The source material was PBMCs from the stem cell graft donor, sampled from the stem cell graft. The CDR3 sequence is CSAGGLGSYEQYF. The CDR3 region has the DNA TGCAGTGCCGGGGGGCTAGGCTCCTACGAGCAGTACTTC.